These T cell receptor beta chains were read from a single sample in a study of T cells in Graves' hyperthyroidism and ophthalmopathy. TCRdb ran MiXCR on the multiplex PCR reads and lists one entry per CDR3 protein. This table has approximately 360,000 distinct CDR3 sequences, 15% to 19% appearing once. The material sequenced was blood. These receptors originate from a woman aged 18-35 years with Graves' hyperthyroidism that later progressed to Graves' ophthalmopathy. Each CDR3 is given with its conserved first and last residue. Each record gives: D gene, J gene, clone size, V gene, CDR3 DNA, CDR3 protein. The D gene is left open where the match is weak. A clone size is listed for some rows: how often the clone was seen (once, few, many), or a class if it is expanded.

D gene: TRBD2; J gene: TRBJ2-7; clone size: -; V gene: TRBV28; CDR3 DNA: TGTGCCAGCAGTTTTGGACTAGCGGCATACAACGAGCAGTACTTC; CDR3 protein: CASSFGLAAYNEQYF
D gene: TRBD2; J gene: TRBJ2-7; clone size: few; V gene: TRBV20-1; CDR3 DNA: TGCAGTGCCGACGGGGGGAGCTCCTACGAGCAGTACTTC; CDR3 protein: CSADGGSSYEQYF
D gene: TRBD1; J gene: TRBJ2-7; clone size: many; V gene: TRBV4-1; CDR3 DNA: TGCGCCAGCAGCCCACGACAGGGGAACTCCTACGAGCAGTACTTC; CDR3 protein: CASSPRQGNSYEQYF
D gene: TRBD2; J gene: TRBJ2-7; clone size: -; V gene: TRBV6-2/TRBV6-3; CDR3 DNA: TGTGCCAGCAGTTACTCGGGACTAGCGTACGAGCAGTACTTC; CDR3 protein: CASSYSGLAYEQYF
D gene: TRBD2; J gene: TRBJ2-7; clone size: many; V gene: TRBV2; CDR3 DNA: TGTGCCAGCAGTGATGGGAGGGGCGACGAGCAGTACTTC; CDR3 protein: CASSDGRGDEQYF
D gene: TRBD2; J gene: TRBJ2-2; clone size: -; V gene: TRBV28; CDR3 DNA: TGTGCCAGCAGTTTCCCGGCTAGCGGGACTGACACCGGGGAGCTGTTTTTT; CDR3 protein: CASSFPASGTDTGELFF
D gene: TRBD1; J gene: TRBJ1-2; clone size: few; V gene: TRBV20-1; CDR3 DNA: TGCAGTGCTAGCGGGACAGGGGGAATCTATGGCTACACCTTC; CDR3 protein: CSASGTGGIYGYTF
D gene: -; J gene: TRBJ2-2; clone size: few; V gene: TRBV7-9; CDR3 DNA: TGTGCCAGCAGCTCCCCCACCCGTGGGACTACCGGGGAGCTGTTTTTT; CDR3 protein: CASSSPTRGTTGELFF
D gene: -; J gene: TRBJ2-5; clone size: -; V gene: TRBV9; CDR3 DNA: TGTGCCAGCAGCGCCACCGGCTTGTGGGAGACCCAGTACTTC; CDR3 protein: CASSATGLWETQYF
D gene: TRBD2; J gene: TRBJ2-3; clone size: many; V gene: TRBV15; CDR3 DNA: TGTGCCACCAGCCTCACTAGCGGGAGTCTTGCAGATACGCAGTATTTT; CDR3 protein: CATSLTSGSLADTQYF
D gene: TRBD2; J gene: TRBJ2-5; clone size: few; V gene: TRBV11-3; CDR3 DNA: TGTGCCAGCAGCCAGGGACGCGGGAGGGCCGACCAAGAGACCCAGTACTTC; CDR3 protein: CASSQGRGRADQETQYF
D gene: -; J gene: TRBJ2-7; clone size: many; V gene: TRBV6-1; CDR3 DNA: TGTGCCAGCAGTGAGCCCTTCTACGAGCAGTACTTC; CDR3 protein: CASSEPFYEQYF
D gene: -; J gene: TRBJ1-2; clone size: -; V gene: TRBV6-5; CDR3 DNA: TGTGCCAGCAGCCCCAGGGCAGATCAGACCACCAACTATGGCTACACCTTC; CDR3 protein: CASSPRADQTTNYGYTF
D gene: -; J gene: TRBJ1-5; clone size: -; V gene: TRBV6-9; CDR3 DNA: TGTGCCAGCAGTTACTATTCAGTTAATCAGCCCCAGCATTTT; CDR3 protein: CASSYYSVNQPQHF
D gene: TRBD1; J gene: TRBJ2-2; clone size: many; V gene: TRBV30; CDR3 DNA: TGTGCCTGGCGGACAGGGGATGGAGGGGAGCTGTTTTTT; CDR3 protein: CAWRTGDGGELFF
D gene: TRBD2; J gene: TRBJ2-2; clone size: -; V gene: TRBV5-1; CDR3 DNA: TGCGCCAGCAGCTTCACTAGCGGGAGAAACACCGGGGAGCTGTTTTTT; CDR3 protein: CASSFTSGRNTGELFF
D gene: TRBD2; J gene: TRBJ2-2; clone size: few; V gene: TRBV5-1; CDR3 DNA: TGCGCCAGCAGCTTCGGACCGGGAGGGACCGGGGAGCTGTTTTTT; CDR3 protein: CASSFGPGGTGELFF
D gene: -; J gene: TRBJ1-6; clone size: -; V gene: TRBV3-1; CDR3 DNA: TGTGCCAGCAGCCAGTCAACAGCAAATTCACCCCTCCACTTT; CDR3 protein: CASSQSTANSPLHF
D gene: TRBD1; J gene: TRBJ2-3; clone size: many; V gene: TRBV12-3/TRBV12-4; CDR3 DNA: TGTGCCAGCAATACCGGGACAGGGACCACAGATACGCAGTATTTT; CDR3 protein: CASNTGTGTTDTQYF
D gene: -; J gene: TRBJ2-5; clone size: many; V gene: TRBV28; CDR3 DNA: TGTGCCACAGGACAGCCCTTGACAGAGACCCAGTACTTC; CDR3 protein: CATGQPLTETQYF
D gene: -; J gene: TRBJ1-4; clone size: many; V gene: TRBV20-1; CDR3 DNA: TGCAGTGCCGCTGAACCCCCCGAAAAACTGTTTTTT; CDR3 protein: CSAAEPPEKLFF
D gene: TRBD1; J gene: TRBJ1-2; clone size: -; V gene: TRBV28; CDR3 DNA: TGTGCCAGCAGTTTCCTGACAGGGAGGGATGGCTACACCTTC; CDR3 protein: CASSFLTGRDGYTF
D gene: TRBD2; J gene: TRBJ2-5; clone size: few; V gene: TRBV20-1; CDR3 DNA: TGCAGTGCTGTAAACCCGGGACTAGCGGGAGCACCGGAGACCCAGTACTTC; CDR3 protein: CSAVNPGLAGAPETQYF
D gene: -; J gene: TRBJ2-1; clone size: -; V gene: TRBV4-2; CDR3 DNA: TGTGCCAGCAGCCATGAGTCCGTCGGTGAGCAGTTCTTC; CDR3 protein: CASSHESVGEQFF
D gene: -; J gene: TRBJ1-3; clone size: few; V gene: TRBV6-1; CDR3 DNA: TGTGCCAGCAGTGGGGGAGCTGGAAACACCATATATTTT; CDR3 protein: CASSGGAGNTIYF